The table lists the clone carrying this T cell receptor (beta chain) with many counts. The sample comes from a study of regulatory T cells in long-lasting Graves disease. Arm-PCR of CDR3 regions with iRepertoire HTBI primers generated TCR beta libraries. TCRdb independently ran MiXCR on the multiplex PCR reads; one entry per CDR3 protein. The table lists hundreds of thousands of distinct CDR3 sequences, roughly 15% of them singletons. The CDR3 has 14 amino acids. The germline V and J ends were trimmed by 5 bases and 7 bases, with 14 bases remaining between them. The V gene's germline CDR1 is MNHEY and CDR2 SVGEGT. Time point: newly diagnosed GD, antithyroid drugs for less than 3 months. RNA extracted from PBMCs served as the sequencing template. These data were also reused for a study on T cells in Graves' hyperthyroidism and ophthalmopathy.

The clonotype originates from a woman younger than 45 with Graves disease. This sample comprised peripheral blood mononuclear cells (PBMCs), obtained at new diagnosis, from a patient treated with antithyroid drugs. This sequence joins TRBV6-2 or TRBV6-3 and TRBJ1-4; D is uncertain. CDR3 DNA: TGTGCCAGCAGTGATTTGTTTGGGAGTGAAAAACTGTTTTTT. It translates to CASSDLFGSEKLFF.